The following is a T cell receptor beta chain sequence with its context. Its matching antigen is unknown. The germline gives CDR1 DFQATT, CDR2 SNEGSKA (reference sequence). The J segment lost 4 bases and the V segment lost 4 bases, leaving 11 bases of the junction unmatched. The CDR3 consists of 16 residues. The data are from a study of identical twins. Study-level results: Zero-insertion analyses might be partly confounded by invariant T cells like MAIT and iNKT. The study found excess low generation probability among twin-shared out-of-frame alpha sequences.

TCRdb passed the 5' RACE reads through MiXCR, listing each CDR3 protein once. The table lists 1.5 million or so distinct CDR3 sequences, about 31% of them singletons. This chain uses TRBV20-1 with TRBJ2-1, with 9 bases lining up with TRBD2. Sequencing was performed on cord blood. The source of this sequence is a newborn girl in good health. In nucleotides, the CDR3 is TGCAGTGCTACCCTCTTCGGGACTAGCCCTTACAATGAGCAGTTCTTC. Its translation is CSATLFGTSPYNEQFF.